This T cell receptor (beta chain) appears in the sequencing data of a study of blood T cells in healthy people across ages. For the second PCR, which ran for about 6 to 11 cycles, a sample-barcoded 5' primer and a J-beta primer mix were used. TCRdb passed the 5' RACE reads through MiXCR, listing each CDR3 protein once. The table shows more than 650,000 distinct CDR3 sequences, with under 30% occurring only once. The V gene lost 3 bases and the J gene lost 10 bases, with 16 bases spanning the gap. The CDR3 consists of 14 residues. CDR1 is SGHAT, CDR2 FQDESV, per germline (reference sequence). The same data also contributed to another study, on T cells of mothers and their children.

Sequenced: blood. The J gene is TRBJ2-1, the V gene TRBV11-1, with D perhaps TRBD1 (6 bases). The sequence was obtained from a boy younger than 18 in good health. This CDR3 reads CASSLGRLDREQFF. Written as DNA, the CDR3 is TGTGCCAGCAGCTTGGGGCGCCTCGACAGGGAGCAGTTCTTC.